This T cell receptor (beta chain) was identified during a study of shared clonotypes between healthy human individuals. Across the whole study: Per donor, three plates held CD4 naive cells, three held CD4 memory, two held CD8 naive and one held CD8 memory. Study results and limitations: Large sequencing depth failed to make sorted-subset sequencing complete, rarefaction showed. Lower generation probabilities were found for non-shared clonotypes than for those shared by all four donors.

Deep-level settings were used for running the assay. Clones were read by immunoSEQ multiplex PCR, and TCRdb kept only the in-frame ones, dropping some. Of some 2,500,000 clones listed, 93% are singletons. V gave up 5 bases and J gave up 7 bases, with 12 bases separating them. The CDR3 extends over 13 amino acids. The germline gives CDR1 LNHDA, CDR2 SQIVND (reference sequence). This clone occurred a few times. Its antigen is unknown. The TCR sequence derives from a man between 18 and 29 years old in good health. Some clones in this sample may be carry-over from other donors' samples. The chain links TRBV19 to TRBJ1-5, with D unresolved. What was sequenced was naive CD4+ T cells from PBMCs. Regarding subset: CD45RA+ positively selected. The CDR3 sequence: CASSPWGEQPQHF. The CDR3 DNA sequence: TGTGCCAGTAGTCCTTGGGGTGAACAGCCCCAGCATTTT.